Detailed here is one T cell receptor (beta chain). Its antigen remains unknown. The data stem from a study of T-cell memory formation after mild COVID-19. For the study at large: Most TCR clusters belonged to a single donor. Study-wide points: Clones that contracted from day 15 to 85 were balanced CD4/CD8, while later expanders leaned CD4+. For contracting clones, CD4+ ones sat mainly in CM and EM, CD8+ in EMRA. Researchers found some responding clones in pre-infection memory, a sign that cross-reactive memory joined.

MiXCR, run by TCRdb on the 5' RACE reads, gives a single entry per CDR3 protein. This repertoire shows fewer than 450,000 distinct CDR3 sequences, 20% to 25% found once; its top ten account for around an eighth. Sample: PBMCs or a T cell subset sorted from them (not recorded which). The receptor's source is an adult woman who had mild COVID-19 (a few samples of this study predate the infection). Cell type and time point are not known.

The CDR3 protein is CASSYGLGADTQYF. The CDR3 nucleotides read TGTGCCAGCAGTTACGGGCTAGGCGCAGATACGCAGTATTTT. This chain uses TRBV6-5 with TRBJ2-3; D is unresolved. From germline, CDR1 is MNHEY and CDR2 SVGAGI. CDR3 length equals 14 residues. Between the trimmed V and J ends, which lost 2 bases and 4 bases, there was a span of 10 bases.